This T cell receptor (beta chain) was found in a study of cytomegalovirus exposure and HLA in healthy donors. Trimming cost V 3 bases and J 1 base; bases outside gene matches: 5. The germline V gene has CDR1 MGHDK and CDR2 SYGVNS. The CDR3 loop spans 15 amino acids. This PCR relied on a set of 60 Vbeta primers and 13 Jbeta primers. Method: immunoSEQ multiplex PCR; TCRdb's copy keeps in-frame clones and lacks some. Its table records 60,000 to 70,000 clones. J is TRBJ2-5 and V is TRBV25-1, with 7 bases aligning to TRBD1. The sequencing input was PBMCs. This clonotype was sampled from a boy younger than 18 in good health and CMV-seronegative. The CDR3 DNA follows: TGTGCCAGCAGTGATCTAGGGGACAGCCAAGAGACCCAGTACTTC. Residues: CASSDLGDSQETQYF.